The 20 T cell receptor beta chains below all came from one sample that was sequenced in a study of cytomegalovirus exposure and HLA in healthy donors. Using immunoSEQ multiplex PCR, the repertoire was profiled, and TCRdb retains in-frame clones only, with some absent. Of around 150,000 clones in the sample, roughly 91% were seen once. The sample consisted of PBMCs. Receptors were obtained from a young man in good health and CMV-seropositive.

The chain uses TRBV25-1 and TRBJ2-7; D uncertain. The ends were cut back, 5 bases at V and 3 bases at J, with 5 bases in the middle. Germline CDR1 reads MGHDK; CDR2 reads SYGVNS. This CDR3 comprises 11 residues. The CDR3 coding sequence is TGTGCCAGCAGTCAACACTACGAGCAGTACTTC. It yields the protein CASSQHYEQYF.

CDR3 loop: CASSQKDRGLGGELFF. CDR3 in DNA: TGTGCCAGCAGTCAAAAGGACAGGGGGCTTGGCGGGGAGCTGTTTTTT. The rearrangement uses TRBV6-4 and TRBJ2-2; 11 bases match TRBD1. Germline lookup yields CDR1 MRHNA and CDR2 SNTAGT. This CDR3 contains 16 residues. V lost 5 bases and J lost 7; bases outside the gene matches: 9.

The chain uses TRBV6-1 and TRBJ1-2; tentatively, D is TRBD1 (5 bases). Trimming took off 6 bases at V and 4 bases at J, with 12 bases between the two ends. Germline lookup yields CDR1 MNHNS and CDR2 SASEGT. CDR3 length: 13 residues. The CDR3, as DNA: TGTGCCAGCAGGGGGCTTTGGAGCTATGGCTACACCTTC. This translates into CASRGLWSYGYTF.

This rearrangement joins TRBV5-1 to TRBJ2-2, with 13 positions matching TRBD2. The germline CDR1 and CDR2 sequences are SGHRS and YFSETQ. The CDR3 is 16 amino acids. Germline trimming cut 0 bases from V and 5 bases from J; bases unmatched to any gene: 1. CDR3 sequence reads: CASSLVGLAGTGELFF. Written as DNA, the CDR3 is TGCGCCAGCAGCTTGGTGGGACTAGCGGGAACCGGGGAGCTGTTTTTT.

This clone occurred a few times. This chain connects TRBV4-1 to TRBJ2-1; 10 nucleotides agree with TRBD2. The CDR3 has 18 amino acids. Trimming took 3 bases from V and 3 from J; bases not matched to a gene: 11. CDR1 is MGHRA and CDR2 is YSYEKL in the germline V gene. CDR3 in amino acids: CASSQGGIAGGFYNEQFF. The CDR3 DNA reads TGCGCCAGCAGCCAGGGGGGGATAGCGGGAGGCTTCTACAATGAGCAGTTCTTC.

The chain uses TRBV29-1 and TRBJ2-2; 7 positions agree with TRBD1. V gave up 5 bases and J gave up 1 base; unmatched junction bases: 4. The CDR3 sequence is 14 residues long. CDR1 is SQVTM and CDR2 is ANQGSEA in the germline V gene. The chain's CDR3 is CSVPRTGNTGELFF. CDR3 bases: TGCAGCGTTCCCAGGACAGGGAACACCGGGGAGCTGTTTTTT.

V usage is TRBV14 and J usage is TRBJ2-7; D is perhaps TRBD2 (6 bases). V lost 3 bases and J lost 2, with 26 bases in between. The CDR3 is 19 residues long. Germline CDR1 and CDR2: SGHDN and FVKESK. CDR3 protein: CASSHGVRRGLTQPYEQYF. Here the CDR3 DNA reads TGTGCCAGCAGCCATGGGGTTAGGAGGGGACTCACACAACCCTACGAGCAGTACTTC. Complete variable domain (other parts from reference TRBV14 and TRBJ2-7): EAGVTQFPSHSVIEKGQTVTLRCDPISGHDNLYWYRRVMGKEIKFLLHFVKESKQDESGMPNNRFLAERTGGTYSTLKVQPAELEDSGVYFCASSHGVRRGLTQPYEQYFGPGTRLTVT.

The chain recombines TRBV6-1 with TRBJ1-5; a possible D gene is TRBD1 (6 bases). There are 13 residues in the CDR3. V lost 4 bases and J 5 bases, leaving 9 bases between the germline ends. Germline assignment: CDR1 MNHNS and CDR2 SASEGT. The CDR3 DNA reads TGTGCCAGCAGTGTCGGGACATATCAGCCCCAGCATTTT. This gives the protein CASSVGTYQPQHF.

This clone has a single count. The rearrangement links TRBV6-1 to TRBJ2-7, with 7 bases matching TRBD1. Per germline, CDR1 MNHNS and CDR2 SASEGT. The CDR3 sequence is 13 residues long. V lost 3 bases to trimming and J lost 6 bases; unmatched junction nucleotides: 5. CDR3 sequence: CASSETGRPEQYF. The DNA for the CDR3 is TGTGCCAGCAGTGAGACAGGGCGGCCCGAGCAGTACTTC.

The rearrangement joins TRBV7-9 to TRBJ2-1; D may be TRBD2 (5 bases). Germline V gives CDR1 SEHNR, CDR2 FQNEAQ (reference sequence). Deletions cut 1 base from V and 11 bases from J, with 12 bases between. The CDR3 consists of 13 residues. The chain's CDR3 is CASSLVGARKQFF. The DNA for the CDR3 is TGTGCCAGCAGCTTAGTGGGAGCCCGGAAGCAGTTCTTC.

The V gene is TRBV7-9, the J gene TRBJ2-2; D perhaps matches TRBD1 (6 bases). The V end was cut by 1 base, the J end by 0 bases, with 6 bases between. CDR3 length: 15 amino acids. CDR1 and CDR2 (germline): SEHNR, FQNEAQ (reference sequence). CDR3 loop: CASSLDRANTGELFF. For the CDR3, the DNA is TGTGCCAGCAGCTTAGACAGGGCGAACACCGGGGAGCTGTTTTTT.

V and J are TRBV28 and TRBJ2-5, with D tentatively TRBD2 (5 bases). This CDR3 is built from 15 residues. V gave up 1 base and J gave up 1 base, with 10 bases separating them. CDR1 MDHEN and CDR2 SYDVKM come from the germline V gene. CDR3 loop: CASSLLAPSQETQYF. The CDR3 DNA reads as TGTGCCAGCAGTTTATTAGCGCCTTCCCAAGAGACCCAGTACTTC.

The chain links TRBV7-2 to TRBJ2-3; tentatively, D is TRBD2 (6 bases). Looked up from germline, CDR1 is SGHTA and CDR2 is FQGNSA. The ends were cut back, 0 bases at V and 2 bases at J, with 12 bases in the middle. There are 16 residues in the CDR3. The CDR3 loop is CASSLAGTLHTDTQYF. CDR3 DNA: TGTGCCAGCAGCTTAGCCGGGACTCTCCACACAGATACGCAGTATTTT.

On this clone itself: Other DNA sequences of this sample code for an identical CDR3. The gene calls are TRBV27 and TRBJ2-1, with a weak D call TRBD2 (7 bases). CDR3 length: 14 amino acids. V lost 4 bases and J 4 bases, leaving 11 bases between the germline ends. CDR1 and CDR2 (germline): MNHEY, SMNVEV (reference sequence). The CDR3 loop reads CASSSGGPYNEQFF. The CDR3 DNA reads as TGTGCCAGCAGTTCCGGGGGGCCTTACAATGAGCAGTTCTTC.

The chain is built from TRBV2 and TRBJ2-7; TRBD2 matches 7 bases. Per germline, CDR1 SNHLY and CDR2 FYNNEI. The CDR3 consists of 14 residues. Trimming at V came to 3 bases and at J to 3 bases, leaving 5 bases not matched to a gene. The CDR3 region has the DNA TGTGCCAGCAGTGATGGGGACTACTTCTACGAGCAGTACTTC. Protein: CASSDGDYFYEQYF.

This chain's CDR3 is CASSLPKETQYF. In nucleotides, the CDR3 is TGTGCCAGCAGCTTGCCAAAAGAGACCCAGTACTTC. This chain joins TRBV5-4 and TRBJ2-5; D gene unclear. Trimming shortened V by 1 base and J by 3 bases, and 4 bases separated the two germline ends. Germline CDR1 is SGHNT and CDR2 is YYREEE (reference sequence). The CDR3 runs 12 residues.

The chain is built from TRBV28 and TRBJ1-1; perhaps TRBD1 as D (5 bases). The germline gives CDR1 MDHEN, CDR2 SYDVKM. The CDR3 contains 13 residues. Trimming cost V 9 bases and J 1 base, with 12 bases left between them. The CDR3 sequence is CASTGTANTEAFF. The CDR3 region has the DNA TGTGCCAGTACCGGGACTGCGAACACTGAAGCTTTCTTT.

The chain joins TRBV27 to TRBJ2-1; 10 positions match TRBD2. V lost 6 bases, J lost 1 base, and 3 bases stayed unmatched. The germline V gene encodes CDR1 MNHEY and CDR2 SMNVEV (reference sequence). CDR3 size: 15 residues. The CDR3 here is CASSPAGGSYNEQFF. CDR3 bases: TGTGCCAGCAGCCCAGCGGGAGGGTCCTACAATGAGCAGTTCTTC.

This chain links TRBV11-3 with TRBJ2-5; 8 nucleotides align to TRBD1. This CDR3 is built from 16 residues. Germline-derived CDR1 and CDR2 are SGHNT and YENEEA. After removal of 4 bases from V and 4 bases from J, the junction contained 11 bases not matched to a gene. CDR3 sequence reads: CASSYRGAGGIETQYF. The CDR3, as DNA: TGTGCCAGCAGCTATAGAGGGGCAGGGGGCATAGAGACCCAGTACTTC.

This chain connects TRBV29-1 to TRBJ1-2; D not certain. Trimming left V 0 bases short and J 4 bases short, with 9 bases between. The CDR3 length is 13 residues. Germline lookup yields CDR1 SQVTM and CDR2 ANQGSEA. The CDR3 region has the DNA TGCAGCGTTGAAGATGGGCAGTTCTATGGCTACACCTTC. It yields the protein CSVEDGQFYGYTF.